This TCR beta chain was sequenced in a study of tumor-infiltrating lymphocytes in primary liver carcinoma. This CDR3 region has 11 residues. From germline, CDR1 is SQVTM and CDR2 ANQGSEA. V lost 6 bases and J lost 5, with 11 bases in between. The source material, roughly 18-30 mg of unsorted bulk tissue, was used to co-extract RNA and DNA. Primary liver carcinoma, confirmed by histopathology, was surgically resected. In every tumor sample, viable tumor cells made up over 75%. This clonotype was seen ten or more times. A constant-region primer primed TCR beta cDNA synthesis from around 500 ng of total RNA. Slightly modified ARM-PCR, run as three nested multiplex PCR rounds, produced the TCR beta libraries. Use of TRBV1-TRBV30 forward primers with a C-beta reverse primer characterized the first two PCR rounds, which lasted around 10 cycles each. Each CDR3 protein is one row after TCRdb ran MiXCR on the multiplex PCR reads. The top ten clones hold 8% to 9% of a sample with about 130,000 distinct CDR3 sequences, 64% of them seen once.

The sequenced material came from liver tumor tissue from sampling region 3. Subset given: tumor region T3, left-lateral pole. The V call is TRBV29-1, the J call TRBJ2-7; the D call may be TRBD1 or TRBD2 (5 bases each). This TCR was sampled from an older woman with primary liver carcinoma and hepatitis B virus infection. Here the CDR3 DNA reads TGCAGCGTGAGGGGTATGGACGAGCAGTACTTC. The encoded protein is CSVRGMDEQYF.